The 2 T cell receptor beta chains listed next were all sequenced from one sample in a study of blood T cell repertoires in COVID-19 (dated by TCRdb to the early 2020s). Library preparation used the immunoSEQ multiplex PCR assay. Entries here come from immuneACCESS through TCRdb and include only in-frame sequences with V and J called. Some clones fail to appear in such tables; in the studies checked, an unresolved V gene covers under half of the shortfall, and the cause of the remainder is unknown. The sample table records around 170,000 clones; nearly 80% of these occur just once. The leading ten clones occupy approximately 15% of the sample. Sequencing was done on a sample of peripheral blood. These receptors were collected from a woman older than 75 with acute or convalescent COVID-19.

The rearrangement joins TRBV30 to TRBJ2-1; D is perhaps TRBD2 (5 bases). Germline CDR1 reads GTSNPN; CDR2 reads SVGIG (reference sequence). V was clipped by 1 base and J by 7 bases, with 23 bases between them. The CDR3 length is 17 residues. CDR3 in DNA: TGTGCCTGGAGTGCCCCGGGGAGCGGAACTATCAGAAATGAGCAGTTCTTC. Amino acid sequence: CAWSAPGSGTIRNEQFF.

This chain links TRBV5-1 with TRBJ2-5; unclear D gene. Deletions cut 4 bases from V and 2 bases from J, with 12 bases between. Germline lookup yields CDR1 SGHRS and CDR2 YFSETQ. The CDR3 covers 14 residues. The CDR3 protein is CASSPMSAQETQYF. DNA of the CDR3: TGCGCCAGCAGCCCGATGAGCGCTCAAGAGACCCAGTACTTC.